The 14 T cell receptor beta chains below all came from one sample that was sequenced in a study of cytomegalovirus exposure and HLA in healthy donors. Primers: 60 Vbeta forward and 13 Jbeta reverse. TCRdb's copy holds only in-frame clones and misses some; the assay was immunoSEQ multiplex PCR. The profile shows 90,000 or so clones, 65% to 80% of them singletons. The sample taken for sequencing was PBMCs. These receptors came from a woman under 30 in good health and CMV-seropositive.

This rearrangement joins TRBV7-8 to TRBJ2-7, with a possible D match to TRBD1 (6 bases). V lost 1 base and J 4 bases, leaving 11 bases between the germline ends. From germline, CDR1 is SGHVS and CDR2 FQNEAQ. This CDR3 has 14 residues. The DNA for the CDR3 is TGTGCCAGCAGCTTAGGGCCAAGGGGGTACGAGCAGTACTTC. Translated, it gives CASSLGPRGYEQYF.

The chain recombines TRBV27 with TRBJ1-3, with TRBD1 matching 9 bases. CDR3 length equals 14 residues. With 10 bases clipped from V and 0 bases from J, the junction kept 4 bases outside the gene matches. Germline V lookup: CDR1 MNHEY, CDR2 SMNVEV (reference sequence). CDR3 sequence reads: CATWDRDSGNTIYF. Written as DNA, the CDR3 is TGTGCCACCTGGGACAGGGACTCTGGAAACACCATATATTTT.

The CDR3 region is CASSQDPQPAGANVLTF. The CDR3, as DNA: TGCGCCAGCAGCCAAGACCCGCAACCAGCTGGGGCCAACGTCCTGACTTTC. The chain carries TRBV4-3 and TRBJ2-6, with D hard to call. Germline CDR1 reads LGHNA; CDR2 reads YSLEER. The CDR3 runs to 17 residues. Trimming removed 0 bases from V and 2 bases from J, with 11 bases in between.

The chain has TRBV5-1 and TRBJ2-3, with TRBD2 matching over 9 bases. CDR1 and CDR2 from the germline V gene are SGHRS and YFSETQ. Trimming at V came to 5 bases and at J to 5 bases, leaving 6 bases not matched to a gene. This CDR3 spans 14 amino acids. The CDR3 sequence is CASRPTSGVDTQYF. The CDR3 bases are TGCGCCAGCAGGCCGACTAGCGGAGTAGATACGCAGTATTTT.

In this sample, this clone turned up a few times. The chain links TRBV7-2 to TRBJ2-3, with 7 bases aligning to TRBD2. V dropped 4 bases and J dropped 5; count of bases not matched to a gene: 9. The germline V gene has CDR1 SGHTA and CDR2 FQGNSA. The CDR3 contains 15 residues. This CDR3 reads CASSYGGGDKDTQYF. In DNA form, the CDR3 reads TGTGCCAGCAGCTATGGGGGGGGTGACAAAGATACGCAGTATTTT.

The chain is built from TRBV28 and TRBJ2-1; D might be TRBD2 (5 bases). The CDR3 covers 14 residues. Looked up from germline, CDR1 is MDHEN and CDR2 is SYDVKM. The germline V and J ends were trimmed by 7 bases and 4 bases, with 14 bases remaining between them. The CDR3 DNA sequence: TGTGCCAGCAACTTTGCCGGGGATTACAATGAGCAGTTCTTC. Translation gives CASNFAGDYNEQFF.

This chain uses TRBV29-1 with TRBJ2-1; the D gene is possibly TRBD2 (6 bases). Germline-derived CDR1 and CDR2 are SQVTM and ANQGSEA. This CDR3 contains 14 residues. V dropped 5 bases and J dropped 3 bases, with 14 bases sitting between them. CDR3: CSVQVAGNYNEQFF. The CDR3 bases are TGCAGCGTTCAGGTGGCGGGGAACTACAATGAGCAGTTCTTC.

This clone appeared a single time. This chain connects TRBV6-4 to TRBJ2-3, with 13 bases fitting TRBD2. The CDR3 length is 15 residues. J was trimmed by 4 bases and V by 8 bases; bases with no gene match: 6. Germline V gene sequence: CDR1 MRHNA, CDR2 SNTAGT. The CDR3 DNA is TGTGCCAGCTCCCCAACTAGCGGGGGGGCAGATACGCAGTATTTT. Amino acids: CASSPTSGGADTQYF.

The V gene is TRBV7-8, the J gene TRBJ2-1, with D possibly TRBD2 on 6 matching bases. The CDR3 runs to 12 residues. Germline lookup yields CDR1 SGHVS and CDR2 FQNEAQ. V lost 1 base, J lost 14 bases, and 12 bases lay in between. CDR3 coding DNA: TGTGCCAGCAGCTTAGGGGGACTGGCTGAGTTCTTC. This encodes CASSLGGLAEFF.

This clone showed up just a few times. J is TRBJ1-5 and V is TRBV27; TRBD1 aligns across 10 bases. Germline-derived CDR1 and CDR2 are MNHEY and SMNVEV (reference sequence). The V segment lost 7 bases and the J segment 6 bases; nucleotides outside the gene matches: 9. The CDR3 has 15 amino acids. The CDR3: CASKPRDRGGQPQHF. CDR3 nucleotides: TGTGCCAGCAAGCCCCGGGACAGGGGTGGTCAGCCCCAGCATTTT.

The rearrangement links TRBV9 to TRBJ2-1, with 11 nucleotides matching TRBD2. The germline gives CDR1 SGDLS, CDR2 YYNGEE. J was trimmed by 0 bases and V by 3 bases; bases with no gene match: 8. The CDR3 extends over 18 amino acids. The CDR3 loop is CASSGVAGGLSSYNEQFF. DNA for the CDR3: TGTGCCAGCAGCGGGGTAGCGGGGGGGCTTAGCTCCTACAATGAGCAGTTCTTC.

V gene TRBV9 combines with J gene TRBJ2-5; a weak D match, TRBD1 (6 bases). The germline gives CDR1 SGDLS, CDR2 YYNGEE. This CDR3 spans 16 amino acids. The V and J ends lost 0 bases and 5 bases respectively, with 17 bases between them. For the CDR3, the DNA is TGTGCCAGCAGCGTAGATCCCCAGGGGCCGGTGGAGACCCAGTACTTC. Translated: CASSVDPQGPVETQYF.

The CDR3 spells CSVGQAGYTF. For the CDR3, the DNA is TGCAGCGTTGGACAGGCCGGCTACACCTTC. The genes are TRBV29-1 and TRBJ1-2; a possible D gene is TRBD1 (6 bases). Germline assignment: CDR1 SQVTM and CDR2 ANQGSEA. The CDR3 spans 10 residues. V lost 4 bases and J lost 8, with 8 bases in between.

This clone was picked up one time. V and J are TRBV21-1 and TRBJ2-1; the DNA was not compared with TRBD2, the D call given in the table. TRBV21-1 is given as a pseudogene. CDR3 length: 14 residues. CDR3 amino acids: CASSKESGGRIPFF. The CDR3 DNA follows: TGTGCCAGCAGCAAAGAATCCGGCGGGAGGATCCCGTTCTTC.